A single TCR beta chain is shown here with its context. This clonotype was seen a few times. Its antigen remains undetermined. Base qualities are not provided; no much larger clone lies one nucleotide away. V is cut back by 5 bases and J by 4 bases, with 11 bases in the junction unmatched. The CDR3 numbers 16 residues from cysteine through phenylalanine. Only the CDR3 region is kept as DNA, spanning 48 bases read in frame from base 1. Libraries of naive CD8 T cells were generated from roughly 20,000 to 1,000,000 sorted cells, with 10%, 30% or 50% of the purified RNA used. On a BD FACSAria II, naive CD8 T cells were FACS-sorted as CD8+CD4-CCR7+CD45RA+ and collected into RLT Plus buffer. Under 11 TCR copies' worth of Jurkat RNA were spiked into about 19,000-1,000,000 naive CD8 T cell samples to test detection sensitivity. CD8 T cells were enriched using RosetteSep CD8+ T Cell Enrichment Cocktail and Ficoll-Paque, and the enriched cells then underwent ACK red cell lysis.

The sample comes from a study of molecular identifiers for immune sequencing clone quantification (dated by TCRdb to the late 2010s). Describing the broader study: For a replicate experiment, RNA from around 20,000 or 99,000 naive CD8 T cells was divided into five aliquots, of which four were sequenced. CD8 T cells were used in a methods study to benchmark molecular-identifier clustering-based TCR repertoire sequencing (MIDCIRS) and TCR RNA copy counting.

Receptors were amplified or captured by PCR. The run used an Illumina HiSeq 4000. Bulk TCR libraries were prepared as previously described, using TCR primers listed in Table S5. The Qiagen AllPrep DNA/RNA kit was used to purify total RNA. Reads from multiple sequencing runs of the same library were pooled before analysis. Per the authors' processing: Reads were retained only if their TCR constant sequence matched exactly, and those retained reads were trimmed to 150 nt and grouped according to their 12-nt molecular barcodes. Reads within each barcode group were sub-clustered using a 15% Levenshtein threshold, and quality-weighted consensus sequences were constructed for each RNA molecule. Non-functional sequences were removed, as were lower-count sequences one edit away from another. On the basis of fitting two negative binomial distributions, barcode sub-clusters with fewer than 20% of the maximum read count were discarded. TCRdb ran its own pipeline on the public reads, namely fastp trimming at Q25 and MiXCR clone calling, and kept in-frame beta chains. Identical CDR3 protein sequences are pooled into one entry, listed with their most common genes and DNA. For this entry, the V and J calls and clone size follow TCRdb and not the study's own pipeline. For this sample the table gives approximately 54,000 distinct CDR3 sequences, of which almost 25% were detected only once. Of the sample, over 1.5% is held by the ten largest clones.

Broader findings and caveats from the paper: Highly expanded clone sizes could be underestimated because identical TCR molecules may share a barcode. Clones above 20 RNA copies held over 99% of molecules in CMV-specific effector cells but under 1% in naive cells. The naive libraries included spiked-in Jurkat TCR RNA (approximately 11 copies' worth), and this RNA is not part of the donor repertoire. When barcode sub-clustering was not used, chimeric consensus sequences inflated TCR diversity, with chimeras reaching as high as 47%. Modeling indicated about 3 TCR RNA copies recovered per cell, compared with roughly 10 by digital PCR, which implies a capture efficiency of approximately 30%. A single cell's worth of spiked-in Jurkat TCR RNA was reported detectable even among around 970,000 naive CD8 T cells.

The specimen sequenced was naive CD8+ T cells from blood, with Jurkat cell RNA spiked in. Taken with the paper, the label for cell subset or site translates to: FACS-sorted CD8+CD4-CCR7+CD45RA+ naive T cells. The sequence links TRBV12-3 or TRBV12-4 to TRBJ2-3, and 8 junctional nucleotides match TRBD1. This receptor was taken from a human donor in good health. Some libraries in this study had Jurkat cell RNA spiked in. The sequence in DNA is TGTGCCAGCAGTCCAGGCCAGGGGGCCGTAGCAGATACGCAGTATTTT. Translation gives CASSPGQGAVADTQYF.